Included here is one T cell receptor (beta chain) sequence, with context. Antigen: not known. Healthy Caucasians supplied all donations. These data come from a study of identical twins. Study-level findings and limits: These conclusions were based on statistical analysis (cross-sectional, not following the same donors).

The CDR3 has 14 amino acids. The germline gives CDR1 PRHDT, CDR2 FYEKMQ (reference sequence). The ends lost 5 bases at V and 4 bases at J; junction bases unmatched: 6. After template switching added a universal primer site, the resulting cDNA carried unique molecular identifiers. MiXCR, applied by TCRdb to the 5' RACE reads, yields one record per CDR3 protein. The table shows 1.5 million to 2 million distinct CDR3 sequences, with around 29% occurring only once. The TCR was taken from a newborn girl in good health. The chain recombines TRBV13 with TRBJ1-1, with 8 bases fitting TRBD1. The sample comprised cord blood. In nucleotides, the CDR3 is TGTGCCAGCAGCACCAGGGGGCTGGGCACTGAAGCTTTCTTT. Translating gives CASSTRGLGTEAFF.